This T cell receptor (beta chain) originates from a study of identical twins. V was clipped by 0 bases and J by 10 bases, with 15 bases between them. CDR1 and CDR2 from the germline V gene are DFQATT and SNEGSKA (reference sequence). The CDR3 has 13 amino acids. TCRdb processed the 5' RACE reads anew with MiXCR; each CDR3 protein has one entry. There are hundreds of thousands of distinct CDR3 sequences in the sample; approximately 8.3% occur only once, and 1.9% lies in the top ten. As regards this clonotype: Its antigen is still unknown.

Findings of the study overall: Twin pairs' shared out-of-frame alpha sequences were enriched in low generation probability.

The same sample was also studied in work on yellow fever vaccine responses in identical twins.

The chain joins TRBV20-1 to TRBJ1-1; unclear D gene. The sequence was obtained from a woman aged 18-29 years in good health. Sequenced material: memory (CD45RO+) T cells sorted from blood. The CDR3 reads CSARDIGGVGAFF. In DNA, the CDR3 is TGCAGTGCTAGAGATATCGGAGGCGTAGGAGCTTTCTTT.